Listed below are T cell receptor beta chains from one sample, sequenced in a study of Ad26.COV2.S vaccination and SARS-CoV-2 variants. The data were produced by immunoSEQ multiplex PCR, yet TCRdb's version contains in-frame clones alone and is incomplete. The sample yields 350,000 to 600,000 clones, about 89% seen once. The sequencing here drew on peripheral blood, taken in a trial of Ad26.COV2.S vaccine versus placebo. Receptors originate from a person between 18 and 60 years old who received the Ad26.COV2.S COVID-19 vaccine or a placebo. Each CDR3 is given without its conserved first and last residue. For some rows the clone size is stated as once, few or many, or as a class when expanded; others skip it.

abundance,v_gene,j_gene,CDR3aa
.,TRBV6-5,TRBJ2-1,ASWGTSAYNEQF
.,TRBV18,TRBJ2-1,ASSPGPNEQF
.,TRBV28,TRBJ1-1,ASIPSKGQAAEAF
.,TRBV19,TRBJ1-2,ASSPDRYYGYT
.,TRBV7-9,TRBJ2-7,ASSFGLDPTGTSYEQY
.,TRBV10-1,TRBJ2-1,ASSALAGGLNEQF
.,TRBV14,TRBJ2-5,ASSTSGRMTQY
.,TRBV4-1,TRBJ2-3,ASSQTSGTDTQY
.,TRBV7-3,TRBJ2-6,ASSSSPRTGANVLT
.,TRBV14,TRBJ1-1,ASSLGQGVSEAF
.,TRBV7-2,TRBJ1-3,ASSSWGNTIY
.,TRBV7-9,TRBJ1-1,ASSLGQGAVKAF
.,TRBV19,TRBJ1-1,ATHVTGTNTEAF
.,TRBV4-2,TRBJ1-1,ASSQALLGRARNTEAF
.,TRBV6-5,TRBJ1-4,ASSDSPRTNEKLF
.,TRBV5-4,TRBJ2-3,ASSSLTGPSTDTQY
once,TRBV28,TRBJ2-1,ASRQLAPNEQF
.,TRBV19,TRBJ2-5,ASSIAGIGSAQY
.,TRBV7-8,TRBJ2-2,ASSPGILSMNTGELF
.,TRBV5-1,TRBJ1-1,ASRPGQGRTEAF
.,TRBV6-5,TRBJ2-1,ATTRRDGRNEQF
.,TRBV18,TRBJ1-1,ASSVDRTNTEAF
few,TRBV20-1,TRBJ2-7,SARERGEQY
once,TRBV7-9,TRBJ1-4,ASSLAQGARTNEKLF
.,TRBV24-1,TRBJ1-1,ATSDGLTEAF
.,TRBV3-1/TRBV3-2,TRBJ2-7,ASSQAGGQFYEQY
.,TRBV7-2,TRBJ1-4,ASSLTGDEKLF
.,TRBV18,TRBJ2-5,ASSPLSRTSGKQETQY
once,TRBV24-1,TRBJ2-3,ATSAGTQGYWGTDTQY
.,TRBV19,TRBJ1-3,ASTSGQGNTIY
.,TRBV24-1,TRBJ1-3,ATSARDRGLENTIY
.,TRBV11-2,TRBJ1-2,ASSSYRPGASWGYT
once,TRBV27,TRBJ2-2,ASSLNRAGTGELF
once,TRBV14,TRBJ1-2,ASSQEILDRGNYGYT
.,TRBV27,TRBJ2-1,ASSLGGNLYNEQF
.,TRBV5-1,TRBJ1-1,ASSSDLIARAEAF
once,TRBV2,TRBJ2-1,ASRATSGSYNEQF
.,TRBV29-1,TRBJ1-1,SVGIQVNTEAF
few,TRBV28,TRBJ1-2,ASSLDRGRDYGYT